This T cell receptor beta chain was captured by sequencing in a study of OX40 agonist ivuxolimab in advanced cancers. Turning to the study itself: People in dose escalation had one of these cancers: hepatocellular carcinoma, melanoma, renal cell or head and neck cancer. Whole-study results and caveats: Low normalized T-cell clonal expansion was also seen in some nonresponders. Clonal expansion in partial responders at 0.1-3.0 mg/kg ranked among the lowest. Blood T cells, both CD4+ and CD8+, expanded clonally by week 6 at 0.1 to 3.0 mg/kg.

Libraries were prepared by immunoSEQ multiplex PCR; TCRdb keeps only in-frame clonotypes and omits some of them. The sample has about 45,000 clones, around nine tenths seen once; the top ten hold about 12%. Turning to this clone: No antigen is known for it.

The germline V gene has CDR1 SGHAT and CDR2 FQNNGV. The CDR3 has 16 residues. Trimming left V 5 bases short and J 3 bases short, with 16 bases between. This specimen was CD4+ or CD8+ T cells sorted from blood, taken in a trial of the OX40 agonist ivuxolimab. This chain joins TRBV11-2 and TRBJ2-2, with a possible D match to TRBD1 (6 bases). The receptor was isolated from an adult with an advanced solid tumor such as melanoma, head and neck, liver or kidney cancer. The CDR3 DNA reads TGTGCCAGCAGCGTATGGCCAGGGGCAGACACCGGGGAGCTGTTTTTT. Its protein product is CASSVWPGADTGELFF.